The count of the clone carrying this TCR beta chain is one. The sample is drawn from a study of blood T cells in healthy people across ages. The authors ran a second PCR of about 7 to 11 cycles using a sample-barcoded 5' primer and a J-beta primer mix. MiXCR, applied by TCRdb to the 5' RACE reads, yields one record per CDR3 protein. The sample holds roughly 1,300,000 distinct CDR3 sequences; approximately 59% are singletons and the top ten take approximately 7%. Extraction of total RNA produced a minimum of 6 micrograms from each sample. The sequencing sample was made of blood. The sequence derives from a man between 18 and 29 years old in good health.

This CDR3 is CSALTGLHEQYF. The CDR3 DNA sequence: TGCAGTGCATTGACAGGGCTACACGAGCAGTACTTC. The chain recombines TRBV20-1 with TRBJ2-7; TRBD1 agrees at 7 bases. The length of the CDR3 is 12 residues. V shed 6 bases, J shed 5 bases, and the junction held 7 bases outside the gene matches. Germline CDR1 DFQATT, CDR2 SNEGSKA (reference sequence).